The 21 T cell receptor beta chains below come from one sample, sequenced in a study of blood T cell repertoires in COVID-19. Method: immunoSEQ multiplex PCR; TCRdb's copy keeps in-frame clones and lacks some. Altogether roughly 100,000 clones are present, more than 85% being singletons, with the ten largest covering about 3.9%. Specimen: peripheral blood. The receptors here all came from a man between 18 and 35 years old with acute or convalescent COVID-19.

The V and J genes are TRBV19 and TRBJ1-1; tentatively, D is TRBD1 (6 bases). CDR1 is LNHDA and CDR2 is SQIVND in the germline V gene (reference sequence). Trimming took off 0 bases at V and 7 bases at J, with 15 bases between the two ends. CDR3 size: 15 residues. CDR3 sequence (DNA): TGTGCCAGTAGTATAGACCTTCGGGGGGGCGGTGAAGCTTTCTTT. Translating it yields CASSIDLRGGGEAFF.

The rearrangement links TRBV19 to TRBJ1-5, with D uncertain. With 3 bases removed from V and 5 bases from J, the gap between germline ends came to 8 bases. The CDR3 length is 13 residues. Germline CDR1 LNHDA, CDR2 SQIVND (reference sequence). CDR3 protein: CASSMAQYQPQHF. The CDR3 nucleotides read TGTGCCAGTAGTATGGCCCAATATCAGCCCCAGCATTTT.

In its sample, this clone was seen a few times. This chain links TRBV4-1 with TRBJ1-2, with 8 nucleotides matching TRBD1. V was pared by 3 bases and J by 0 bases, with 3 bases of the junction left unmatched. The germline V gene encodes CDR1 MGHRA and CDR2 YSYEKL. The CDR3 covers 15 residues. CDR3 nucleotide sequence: TGCGCCAGCAGCCACGGACAGGGAGCTAACTATGGCTACACCTTC. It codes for CASSHGQGANYGYTF.

CDR3 amino acids: CASRSTLNQPQHF. CDR3 bases: TGTGCCAGCAGATCGACACTTAATCAGCCCCAGCATTTT. J is TRBJ1-5 and V is TRBV19; no clear D. This CDR3 region has 13 residues. Trimming stripped 9 bases from V and 4 bases from J, with 13 bases between. Germline assignment: CDR1 LNHDA and CDR2 SQIVND (reference sequence).

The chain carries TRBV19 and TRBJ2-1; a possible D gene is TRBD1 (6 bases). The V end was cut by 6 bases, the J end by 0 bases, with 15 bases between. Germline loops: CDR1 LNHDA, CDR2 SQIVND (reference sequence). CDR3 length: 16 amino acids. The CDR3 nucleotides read TGTGCCAGTAGACAGACAGGCATCTACTCCTACAATGAGCAGTTCTTC. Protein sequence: CASRQTGIYSYNEQFF.

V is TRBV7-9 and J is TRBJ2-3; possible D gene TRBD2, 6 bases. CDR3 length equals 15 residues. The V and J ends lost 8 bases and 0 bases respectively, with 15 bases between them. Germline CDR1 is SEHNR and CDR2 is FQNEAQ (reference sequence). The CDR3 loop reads CASSLLAPSTDTQYF. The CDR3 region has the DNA TGTGCCAGCTCCCTTCTAGCGCCGAGCACAGATACGCAGTATTTT.

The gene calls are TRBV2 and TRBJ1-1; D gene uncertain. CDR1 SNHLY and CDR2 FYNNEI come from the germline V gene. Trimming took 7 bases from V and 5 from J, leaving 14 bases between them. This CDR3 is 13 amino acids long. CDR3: CASTLLGGTEAFF. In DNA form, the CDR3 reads TGTGCCAGCACGCTCCTCGGAGGGACTGAAGCTTTCTTT.

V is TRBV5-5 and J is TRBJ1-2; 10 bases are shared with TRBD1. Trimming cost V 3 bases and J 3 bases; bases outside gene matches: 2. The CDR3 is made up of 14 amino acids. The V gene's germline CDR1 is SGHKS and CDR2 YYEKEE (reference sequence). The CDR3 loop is CASSSGTGDYGYTF. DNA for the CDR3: TGTGCCAGCAGCTCCGGGACAGGGGACTATGGCTACACCTTC.

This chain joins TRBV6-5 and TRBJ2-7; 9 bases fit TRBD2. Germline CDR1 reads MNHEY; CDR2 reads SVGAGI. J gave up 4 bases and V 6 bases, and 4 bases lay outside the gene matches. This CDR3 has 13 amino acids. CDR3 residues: CASSRLAEYEQYF. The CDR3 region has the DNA TGTGCCAGCAGCCGACTAGCGGAGTACGAGCAGTACTTC.

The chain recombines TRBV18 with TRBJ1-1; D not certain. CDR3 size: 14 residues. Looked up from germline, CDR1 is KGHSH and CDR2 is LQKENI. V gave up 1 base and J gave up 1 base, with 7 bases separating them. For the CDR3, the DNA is TGTGCCAGCTCACCACGAGTAGAGAACACTGAAGCTTTCTTT. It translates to CASSPRVENTEAFF.

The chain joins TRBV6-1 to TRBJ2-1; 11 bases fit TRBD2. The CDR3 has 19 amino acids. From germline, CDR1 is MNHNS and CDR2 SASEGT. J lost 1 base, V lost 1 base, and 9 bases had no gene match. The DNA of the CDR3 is TGTGCCAGCAGTGAAGAGCTGACGACTAGCGGGATTTCCTACAATGAGCAGTTCTTC. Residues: CASSEELTTSGISYNEQFF.

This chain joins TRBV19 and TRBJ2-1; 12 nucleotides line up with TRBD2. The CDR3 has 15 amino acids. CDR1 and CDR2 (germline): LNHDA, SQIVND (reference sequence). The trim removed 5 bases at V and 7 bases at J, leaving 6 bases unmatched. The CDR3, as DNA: TGTGCCAGTAGTTCCCGACTAGCGGGAGAGAATGAGCAGTTCTTC. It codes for CASSSRLAGENEQFF.

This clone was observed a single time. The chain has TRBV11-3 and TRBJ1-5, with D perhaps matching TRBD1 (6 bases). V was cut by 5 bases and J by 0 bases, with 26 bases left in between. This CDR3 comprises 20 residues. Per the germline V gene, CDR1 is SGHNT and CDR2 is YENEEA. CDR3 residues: CASSLLPGEQISYSNQPQHF. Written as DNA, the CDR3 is TGTGCCAGCAGCCTCCTCCCAGGGGAGCAGATTTCGTATAGCAATCAGCCCCAGCATTTT.

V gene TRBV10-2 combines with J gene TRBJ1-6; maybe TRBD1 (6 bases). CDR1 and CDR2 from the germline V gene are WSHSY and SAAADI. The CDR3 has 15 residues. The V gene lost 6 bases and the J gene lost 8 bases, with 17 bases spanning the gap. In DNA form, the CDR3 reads TGCGCCAGCAGCGAAGTAATTACAGGGTATTCACCCCTCCACTTT. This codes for CASSEVITGYSPLHF.

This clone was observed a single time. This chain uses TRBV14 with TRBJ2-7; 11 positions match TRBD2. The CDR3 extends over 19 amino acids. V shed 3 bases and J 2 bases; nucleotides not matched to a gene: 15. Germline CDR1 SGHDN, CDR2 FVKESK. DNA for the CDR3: TGTGCCAGCAGCCAGCGGGCGCTAGCGGGAGGCCTAGGGGCCTACGAGCAGTACTTC. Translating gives CASSQRALAGGLGAYEQYF.

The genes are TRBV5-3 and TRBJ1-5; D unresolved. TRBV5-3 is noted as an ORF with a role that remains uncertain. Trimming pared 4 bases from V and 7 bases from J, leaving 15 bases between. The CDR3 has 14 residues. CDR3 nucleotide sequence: TGTGCCAGAAGCCCCGACATCGCGAAGCAGCCCCAGCATTTT. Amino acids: CARSPDIAKQPQHF.

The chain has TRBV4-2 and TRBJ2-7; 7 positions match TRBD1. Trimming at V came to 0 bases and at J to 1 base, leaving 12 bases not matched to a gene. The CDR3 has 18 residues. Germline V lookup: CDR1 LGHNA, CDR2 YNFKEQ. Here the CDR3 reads CASSQDKWNRGGSYEQYF. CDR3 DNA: TGTGCCAGCAGCCAAGATAAGTGGAACAGGGGTGGATCCTACGAGCAGTACTTC.

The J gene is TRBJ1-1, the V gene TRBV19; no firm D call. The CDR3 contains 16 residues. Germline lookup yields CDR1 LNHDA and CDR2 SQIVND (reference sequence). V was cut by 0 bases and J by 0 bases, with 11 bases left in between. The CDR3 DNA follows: TGTGCCAGTAGTATAGAGAGGGAGGGCATGAACACTGAAGCTTTCTTT. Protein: CASSIEREGMNTEAFF. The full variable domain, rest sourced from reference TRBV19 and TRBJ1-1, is DGGITQSPKYLFRKEGQNVTLSCEQNLNHDAMYWYRQDPGQGLRLIYYSQIVNDFQKGDIAEGYSVSREKKESFPLTVTSAQKNPTAFYLCASSIEREGMNTEAFFGQGTRLTVV.

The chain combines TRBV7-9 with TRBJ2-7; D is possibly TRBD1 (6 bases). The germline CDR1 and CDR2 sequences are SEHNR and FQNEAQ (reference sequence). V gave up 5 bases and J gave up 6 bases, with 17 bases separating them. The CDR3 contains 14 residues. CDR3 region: CASSPGHPEVEQYF. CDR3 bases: TGTGCCAGCAGCCCGGGACATCCGGAGGTCGAGCAGTACTTC.

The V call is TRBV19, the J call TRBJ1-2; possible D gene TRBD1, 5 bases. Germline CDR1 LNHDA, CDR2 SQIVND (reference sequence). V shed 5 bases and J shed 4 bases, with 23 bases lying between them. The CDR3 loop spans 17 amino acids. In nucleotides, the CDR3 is TGTGCCAGTAGTCGGGTTTTCGGGACGCGGGACCTCTATGGCTACACCTTC. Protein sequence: CASSRVFGTRDLYGYTF.

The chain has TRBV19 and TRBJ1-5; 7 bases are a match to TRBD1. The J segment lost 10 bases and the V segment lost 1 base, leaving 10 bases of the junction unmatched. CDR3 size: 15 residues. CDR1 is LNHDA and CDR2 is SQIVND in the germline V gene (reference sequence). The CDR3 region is CASSIVVGGYTPQHF. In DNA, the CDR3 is TGTGCCAGTAGTATAGTTGTAGGGGGCTATACTCCCCAGCATTTT.